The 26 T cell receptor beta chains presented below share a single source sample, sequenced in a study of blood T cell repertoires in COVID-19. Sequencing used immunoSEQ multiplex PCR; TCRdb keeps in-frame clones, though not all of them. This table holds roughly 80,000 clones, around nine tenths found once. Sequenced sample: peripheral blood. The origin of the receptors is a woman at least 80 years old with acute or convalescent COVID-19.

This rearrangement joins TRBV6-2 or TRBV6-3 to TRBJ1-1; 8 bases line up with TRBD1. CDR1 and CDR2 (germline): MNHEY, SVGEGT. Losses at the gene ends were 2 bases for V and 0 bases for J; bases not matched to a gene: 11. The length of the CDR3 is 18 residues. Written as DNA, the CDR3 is TGTGCCAGCAGTTACCGCAGGGGGCGCGAGGTGATGAACACTGAAGCTTTCTTT. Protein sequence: CASSYRRGREVMNTEAFF.

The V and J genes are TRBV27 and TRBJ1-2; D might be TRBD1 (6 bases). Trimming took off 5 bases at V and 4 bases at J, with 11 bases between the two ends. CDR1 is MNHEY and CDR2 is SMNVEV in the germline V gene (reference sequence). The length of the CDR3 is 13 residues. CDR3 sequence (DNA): TGTGCCAGCAGTAGGGGGTTATTCTATGGCTACACCTTC. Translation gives CASSRGLFYGYTF.

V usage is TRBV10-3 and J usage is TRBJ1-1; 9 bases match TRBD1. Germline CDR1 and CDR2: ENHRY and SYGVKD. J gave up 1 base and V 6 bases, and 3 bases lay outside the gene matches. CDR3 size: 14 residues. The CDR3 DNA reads TGTGCCATCAGGGTACAGGGGGCGAACACTGAAGCTTTCTTT. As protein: CAIRVQGANTEAFF.

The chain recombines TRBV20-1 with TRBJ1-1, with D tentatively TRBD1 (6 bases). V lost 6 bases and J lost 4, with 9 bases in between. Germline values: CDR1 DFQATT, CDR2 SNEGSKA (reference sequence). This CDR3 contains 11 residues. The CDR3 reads CSAATGTEAFF. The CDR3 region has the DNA TGCAGTGCCGCGACAGGCACTGAAGCTTTCTTT.

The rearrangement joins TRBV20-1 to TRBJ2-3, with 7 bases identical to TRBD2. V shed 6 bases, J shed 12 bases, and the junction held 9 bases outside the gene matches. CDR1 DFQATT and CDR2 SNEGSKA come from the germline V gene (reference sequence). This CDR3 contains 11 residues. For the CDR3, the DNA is TGCAGTGCAAGGGAGGGAGGCGCACAGTATTTT. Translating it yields CSAREGGAQYF.

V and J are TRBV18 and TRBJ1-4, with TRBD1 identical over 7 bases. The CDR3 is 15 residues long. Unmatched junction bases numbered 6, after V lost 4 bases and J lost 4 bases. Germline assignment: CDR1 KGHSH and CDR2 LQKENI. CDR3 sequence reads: CASSLPGQRNEKLFF. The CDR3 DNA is TGTGCCAGCTCACTTCCGGGACAGCGTAATGAAAAACTGTTTTTT.

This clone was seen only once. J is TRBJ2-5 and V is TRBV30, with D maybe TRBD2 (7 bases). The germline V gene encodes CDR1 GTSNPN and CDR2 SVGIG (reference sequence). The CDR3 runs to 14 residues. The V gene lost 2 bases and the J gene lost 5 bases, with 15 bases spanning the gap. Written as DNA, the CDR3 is TGTGCCTGGAGTCTCTCGGGGGGCAGCGAGACCCAGTACTTC. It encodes CAWSLSGGSETQYF.

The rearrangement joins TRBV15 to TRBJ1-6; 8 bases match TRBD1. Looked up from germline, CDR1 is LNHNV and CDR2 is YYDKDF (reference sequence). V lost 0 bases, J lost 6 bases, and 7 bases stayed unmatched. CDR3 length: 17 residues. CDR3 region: CATSRDRGGQGNSPLHF. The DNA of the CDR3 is TGTGCCACCAGCAGAGATCGGGGTGGACAGGGTAATTCACCCCTCCACTTT.

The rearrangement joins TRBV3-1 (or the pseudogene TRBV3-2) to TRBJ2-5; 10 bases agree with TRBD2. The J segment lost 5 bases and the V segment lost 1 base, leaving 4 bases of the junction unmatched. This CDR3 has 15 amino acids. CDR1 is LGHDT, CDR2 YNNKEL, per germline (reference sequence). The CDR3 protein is CASSQVAGGRETQYF. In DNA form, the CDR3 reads TGTGCCAGCAGCCAAGTAGCGGGGGGAAGGGAGACCCAGTACTTC.

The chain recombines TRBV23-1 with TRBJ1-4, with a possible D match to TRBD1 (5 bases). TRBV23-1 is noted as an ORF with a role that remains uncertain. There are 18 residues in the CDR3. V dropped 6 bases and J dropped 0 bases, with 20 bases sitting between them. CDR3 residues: CASSHIDSVRATNEKLFF. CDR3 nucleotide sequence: TGCGCCAGCAGCCATATCGACAGTGTAAGGGCAACTAATGAAAAACTGTTTTTT.

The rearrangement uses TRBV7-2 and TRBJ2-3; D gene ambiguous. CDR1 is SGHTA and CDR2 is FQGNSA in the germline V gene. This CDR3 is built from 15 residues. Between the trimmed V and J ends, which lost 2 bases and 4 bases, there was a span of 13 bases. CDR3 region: CASSLNGHGPDTQYF. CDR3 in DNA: TGTGCCAGCAGCTTAAACGGCCATGGGCCAGATACGCAGTATTTT. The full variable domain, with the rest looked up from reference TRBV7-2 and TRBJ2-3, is GAGVSQSPSNKVTEKGKDVELRCDPISGHTALYWYRQSLGQGLEFLIYFQGNSAPDKSGLPSDRFSAERTGGSVSTLTIQRTQQEDSAVYLCASSLNGHGPDTQYFGPGTRLTVL.

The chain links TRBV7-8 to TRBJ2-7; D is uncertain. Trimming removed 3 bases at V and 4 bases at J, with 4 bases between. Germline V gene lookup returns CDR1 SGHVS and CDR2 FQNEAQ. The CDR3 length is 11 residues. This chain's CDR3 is CASSFRYEQYF. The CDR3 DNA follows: TGTGCCAGCAGCTTTCGTTACGAGCAGTACTTC.

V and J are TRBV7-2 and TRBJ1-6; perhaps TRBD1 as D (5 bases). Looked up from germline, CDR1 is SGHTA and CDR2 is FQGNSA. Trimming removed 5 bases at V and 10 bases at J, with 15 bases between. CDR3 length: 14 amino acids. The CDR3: CASSPGTSRSPLHF. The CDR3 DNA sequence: TGTGCCAGCAGCCCCGGGACTTCGAGGTCACCCCTCCACTTT.

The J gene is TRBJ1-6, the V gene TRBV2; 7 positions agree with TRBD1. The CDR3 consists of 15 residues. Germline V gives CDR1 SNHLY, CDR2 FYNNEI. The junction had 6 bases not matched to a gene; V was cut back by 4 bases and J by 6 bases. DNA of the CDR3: TGTGCCAGCAGTGTGACAGGGACCAGTAATTCACCCCTCCACTTT. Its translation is CASSVTGTSNSPLHF.

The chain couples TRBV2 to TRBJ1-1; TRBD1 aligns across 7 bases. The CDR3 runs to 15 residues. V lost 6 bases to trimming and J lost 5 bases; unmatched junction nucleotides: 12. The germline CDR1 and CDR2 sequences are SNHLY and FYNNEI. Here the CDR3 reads CASSRDRIGGTEAFF. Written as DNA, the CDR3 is TGTGCCAGCAGCCGGGACAGAATTGGGGGGACTGAAGCTTTCTTT.

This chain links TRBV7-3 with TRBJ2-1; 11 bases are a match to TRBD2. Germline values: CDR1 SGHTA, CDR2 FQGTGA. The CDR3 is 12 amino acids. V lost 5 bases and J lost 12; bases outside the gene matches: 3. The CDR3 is CASSITSGRQFF. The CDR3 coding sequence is TGTGCCAGCAGCATCACTAGCGGGAGGCAGTTCTTC.

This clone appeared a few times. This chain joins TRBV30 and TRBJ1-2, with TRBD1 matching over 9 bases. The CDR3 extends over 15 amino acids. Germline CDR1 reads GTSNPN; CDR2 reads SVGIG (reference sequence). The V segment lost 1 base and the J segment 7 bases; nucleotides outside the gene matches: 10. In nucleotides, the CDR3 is TGTGCCTGGAGTGGTCGCCTTGGGACAGGGTCTGGCTACACCTTC. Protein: CAWSGRLGTGSGYTF. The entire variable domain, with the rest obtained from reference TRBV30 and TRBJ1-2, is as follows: SQTIHQWPATLVQPVGSPLSLECTVEGTSNPNLYWYRQAAGRGLQLLFYSVGIGQISSEVPQNLSASRPQDRQFILSSKKLLLSDSGFYLCAWSGRLGTGSGYTFGSGTRLTVV.

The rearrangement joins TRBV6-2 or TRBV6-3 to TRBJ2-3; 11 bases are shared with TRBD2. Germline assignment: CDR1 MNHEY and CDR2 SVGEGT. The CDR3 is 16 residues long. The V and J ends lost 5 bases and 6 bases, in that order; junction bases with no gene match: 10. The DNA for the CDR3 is TGTGCCAGCAGTCGATATAGCGGGAGGGCAGCGGATACGCAGTATTTT. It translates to CASSRYSGRAADTQYF.

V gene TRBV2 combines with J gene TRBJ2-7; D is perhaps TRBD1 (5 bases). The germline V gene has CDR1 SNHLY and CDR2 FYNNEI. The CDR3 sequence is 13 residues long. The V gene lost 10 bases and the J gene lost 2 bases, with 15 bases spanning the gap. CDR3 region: CATDTGVTYEQYF. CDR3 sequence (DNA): TGTGCCACCGACACAGGTGTTACCTACGAGCAGTACTTC.

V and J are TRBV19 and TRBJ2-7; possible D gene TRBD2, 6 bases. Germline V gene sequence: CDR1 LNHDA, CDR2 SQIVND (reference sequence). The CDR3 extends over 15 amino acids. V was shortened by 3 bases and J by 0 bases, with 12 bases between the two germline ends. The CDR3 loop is CASSISSVSSYEQYF. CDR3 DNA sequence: TGTGCCAGTAGTATTTCTAGCGTCAGCTCCTACGAGCAGTACTTC.

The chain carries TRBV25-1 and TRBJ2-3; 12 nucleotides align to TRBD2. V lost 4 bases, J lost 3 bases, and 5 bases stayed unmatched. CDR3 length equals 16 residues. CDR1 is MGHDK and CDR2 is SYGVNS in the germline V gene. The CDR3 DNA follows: TGTGCCAGCAGTGCTGGACTAGCGGGACGTACAGATACGCAGTATTTT. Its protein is CASSAGLAGRTDTQYF.

The chain's CDR3 is CASNSRGDQPQHF. In nucleotides, the CDR3 is TGTGCCAGCAATTCCAGGGGGGATCAGCCCCAGCATTTT. The chain joins TRBV7-2 to TRBJ1-5, with 7 bases lining up with TRBD1. The V gene end was trimmed by 7 bases and the J gene end by 5 bases; junction bases not matched to a gene: 5. CDR1 is SGHTA and CDR2 is FQGNSA in the germline V gene. The length of the CDR3 is 13 residues.

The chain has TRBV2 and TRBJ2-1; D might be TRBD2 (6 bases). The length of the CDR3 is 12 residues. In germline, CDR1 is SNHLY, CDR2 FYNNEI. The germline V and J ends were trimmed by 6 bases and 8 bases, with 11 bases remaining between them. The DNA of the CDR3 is TGTGCCAGCAGCCGGGGGAATCATGAGCAGTTCTTC. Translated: CASSRGNHEQFF.

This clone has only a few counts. The CDR3 bases are TGTGCCAGCAGCGATAGGGGGGGCCGTCAGCCCCAGCATTTT. This translates into CASSDRGGRQPQHF. The chain uses TRBV6-5 and TRBJ1-5; possibly TRBD1 for D (6 bases). This CDR3 is built from 14 residues. Germline V gives CDR1 MNHEY, CDR2 SVGAGI. V shed 6 bases and J shed 6 bases, with 15 bases lying between them.

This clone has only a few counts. CDR3 nucleotides: TGTGCCAGCAGTTTAGGGGCCAAAGAGCAGTTCTTC. The encoded protein is CASSLGAKEQFF. The chain combines TRBV12-3 or TRBV12-4 with TRBJ2-1; D is unclear. The CDR3 spans 12 residues. V dropped 1 base and J dropped 10 bases, with 8 bases sitting between them.

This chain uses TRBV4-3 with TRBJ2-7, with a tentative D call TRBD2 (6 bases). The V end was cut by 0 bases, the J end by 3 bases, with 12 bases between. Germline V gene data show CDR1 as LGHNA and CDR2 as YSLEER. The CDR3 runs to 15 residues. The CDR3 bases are TGCGCCAGCAGCCAAGAAGCTCGGGGGAGCTACGAGCAGTACTTC. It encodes CASSQEARGSYEQYF.